The source of this T cell receptor beta chain is a study of radiotherapy plus CTLA-4 blockade in lung cancer. Findings of the study overall: With interferon-beta, early dynamics of blood T cell clones were reported to best predict response.

The CDR3 extends over 14 amino acids. Deletions cut 4 bases from V and 4 bases from J, with 12 bases between. Germline V gene data show CDR1 as SGHRS and CDR2 as YFSETQ. As to this clone: What it recognizes is unknown.

The study gave focal radiation plus ipilimumab CTLA-4 blockade to patients with chemo-refractory metastatic non-small-cell lung cancer. Assay: immunoSEQ multiplex PCR; the TCRdb copy retains only in-frame clones and omits some. This sample carries around 110,000 clones, approximately 90% of them seen once, and the ten largest clones take approximately 7%. The sample here was peripheral blood, taken from a patient treated with radiotherapy plus ipilimumab. This TCR came from a human donor with non-small cell lung cancer that progressed on radiotherapy plus ipilimumab. The chain uses TRBV5-1 and TRBJ1-3, with D possibly TRBD1 on 6 matching bases. CDR3 sequence reads: CASSIGTPGNTIYF. The CDR3 coding sequence is TGCGCCAGCAGCATTGGGACACCAGGAAACACCATATATTTT. The variable domain in full, with the rest retrieved from reference TRBV5-1 and TRBJ1-3, is KAGVTQTPRYLIKTRGQQVTLSCSPISGHRSVSWYQQTPGQGLQFLFEYFSETQRNKGNFPGRFSGRQFSNSRSEMNVSTLELGDSALYLCASSIGTPGNTIYFGEGSWLTVV.